Described below is a single TCR beta chain sequence and its context. Its antigen is as yet unknown. CDR1 SEHNR and CDR2 FQNEAQ come from the germline V gene (reference sequence). This CDR3 comprises 16 residues. Unmatched junction bases numbered 9, after V lost 5 bases and J lost 3 bases. Sequenced by immunoSEQ multiplex PCR; TCRdb stores in-frame clones only, minus some. The table shows 110,000 to 150,000 clones, with around 92% occurring only once. The data were obtained in a study of T cell responses to AZD1222 COVID-19 vaccine. The study's findings and limits: Vaccination with two AZD1222 doses was followed by a rise in Spike-specific TCR breadth and depth. Nearly half of spike-specific TCRs reportedly target variant regions that are unmutated in the B.1.351 and B.1.1.7 variants. White British ancestry dominated among donors, who included more females, and clonal diversity was possibly underestimated. Just a handful of AZD1222 recipients were seropositive at baseline.

The chain is built from TRBV7-9 and TRBJ2-7; 11 bases are a match to TRBD1. This sample comprised peripheral blood, obtained 28 days after the second AZD1222 dose. The TCR sequence derives from an adult who received the AZD1222 COVID-19 vaccine. The CDR3 sequence is CASSPRGQGVNYEQYF. The CDR3 bases are TGTGCCAGCAGCCCGCGGGGACAGGGGGTAAACTACGAGCAGTACTTC.